This T cell receptor beta chain was sequenced in a study of blood T cell repertoires in COVID-19. At the level of the study: COVID-19 samples from acute and convalescent phases originated in the United States, Italy and Spain.

This CDR3 is built from 16 residues. Cohort 3 recovered donors had two negative PCRs, clearance, or symptom resolution. Repertoires were generated with immunoSEQ multiplex PCR, while TCRdb's copy carries only in-frame clones and drops some. This repertoire shows nearly 250,000 clones, about 84% found once; its top ten account for approximately 2%. The V gene is TRBV21-1, the J gene TRBJ1-3; the table calls TRBD1, which could not be checked here. TRBV21-1 is assigned pseudogene status. Sequencing used PBMCs or T cells enriched from blood (not recorded which). The source of this sequence is a woman aged 45 to 65 who had recovered from COVID-19. CDR3 sequence (DNA): TGTGCCAGCAGCAAGAAGGGGGCAGGTTTTGGAAACACCATATATTTT. Translation gives CASSKKGAGFGNTIYF.